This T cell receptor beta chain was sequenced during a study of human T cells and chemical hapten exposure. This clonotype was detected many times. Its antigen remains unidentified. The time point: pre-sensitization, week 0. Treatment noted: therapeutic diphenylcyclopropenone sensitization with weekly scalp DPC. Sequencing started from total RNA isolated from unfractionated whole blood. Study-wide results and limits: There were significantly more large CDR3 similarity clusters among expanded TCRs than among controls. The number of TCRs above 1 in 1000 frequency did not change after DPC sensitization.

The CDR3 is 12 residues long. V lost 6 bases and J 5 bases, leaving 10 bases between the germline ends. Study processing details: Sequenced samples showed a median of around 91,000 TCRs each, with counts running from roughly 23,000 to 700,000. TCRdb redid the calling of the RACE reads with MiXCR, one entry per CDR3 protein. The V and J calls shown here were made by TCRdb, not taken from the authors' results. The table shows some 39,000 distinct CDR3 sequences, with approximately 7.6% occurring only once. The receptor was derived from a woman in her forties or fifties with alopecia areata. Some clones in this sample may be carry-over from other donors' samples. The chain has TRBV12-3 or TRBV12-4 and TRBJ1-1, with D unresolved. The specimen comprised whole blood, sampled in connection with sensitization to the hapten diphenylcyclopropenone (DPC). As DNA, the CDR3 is TGTGCCAGCAGCGAAAGATGGACTGAAGCTTTCTTT. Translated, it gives CASSERWTEAFF.